This passage covers 32 T cell receptor beta chains from one sample sequenced in a study of blood T cell repertoires in COVID-19. Sequencing was performed with immunoSEQ multiplex PCR; in TCRdb, only in-frame clones are kept and a portion is missing. The table has around 170,000 clones, around 80% seen once. Sequencing was carried out using peripheral blood. The receptors originated from an elderly woman with COVID-19, enrolled during active disease.

The DNA of the CDR3 is TGTGCCAGTAGTATAGAGGCGTCAGGGGCCGGGGGCTACACCTTC. It yields the protein CASSIEASGAGGYTF. This chain connects TRBV19 to TRBJ1-2, with a tentative D call TRBD1 (6 bases). Trimming took 0 bases from V and 8 from J, leaving 16 bases between them. CDR3 size: 15 residues. Looked up from germline, CDR1 is LNHDA and CDR2 is SQIVND (reference sequence).

V is TRBV5-1 and J is TRBJ1-4; no clear D gene. This CDR3 has 15 residues. CDR1 and CDR2 (germline): SGHRS, YFSETQ. V shed 0 bases and J shed 8 bases, with 14 bases lying between them. CDR3 coding DNA: TGCGCCAGCAGCTTGGCGGCACGGCCGGAGGAAAAACTGTTTTTT. As protein: CASSLAARPEEKLFF.

The chain's CDR3 is CASTSREGWLFADYEQYF. In nucleotides, the CDR3 is TGCGCCAGCACCTCCAGGGAGGGGTGGCTATTTGCTGACTACGAGCAGTACTTC. The chain combines TRBV5-1 with TRBJ2-7; the match to TRBD2 covers 7 bases. The junction had 21 bases not matched to a gene; V was cut back by 6 bases and J by 3 bases. The germline V gene has CDR1 SGHRS and CDR2 YFSETQ. The CDR3 is 18 residues long. The variable domain in full, with the rest retrieved from reference TRBV5-1 and TRBJ2-7, is KAGVTQTPRYLIKTRGQQVTLSCSPISGHRSVSWYQQTPGQGLQFLFEYFSETQRNKGNFPGRFSGRQFSNSRSEMNVSTLELGDSALYLCASTSREGWLFADYEQYFGPGTRLTVT.

V is TRBV19 and J is TRBJ2-6; D not certain. The CDR3 runs to 15 residues. Germline V gene sequence: CDR1 LNHDA, CDR2 SQIVND (reference sequence). Trimming stripped 4 bases from V and 1 base from J, with 8 bases between. The CDR3 is CASSTQISGANVLTF. In DNA form, the CDR3 reads TGTGCCAGTAGTACACAGATATCTGGGGCCAACGTCCTGACTTTC.

This chain connects TRBV5-1 to TRBJ2-5; TRBD1 matches at 7 bases. The CDR3 extends over 14 amino acids. V gave up 5 bases and J gave up 5 bases; unmatched junction bases: 9. Germline-derived CDR1 and CDR2 are SGHRS and YFSETQ. The CDR3 DNA sequence: TGCGCCAGCAGATTTGACAGGGCTAGCGAGACCCAGTACTTC. Translating it yields CASRFDRASETQYF.

The chain joins TRBV18 to TRBJ2-7; TRBD1 is a possible D gene (6 bases). V dropped 2 bases and J dropped 5 bases, with 16 bases sitting between them. The CDR3 runs to 15 residues. Germline CDR1 KGHSH, CDR2 LQKENI. DNA for the CDR3: TGTGCCAGCTCACCAGGAGCAGGGGTTGAAAACGAGCAGTACTTC. Residues: CASSPGAGVENEQYF. The full variable domain, completed using reference TRBV18 and TRBJ2-7, is NAGVMQNPRHLVRRRGQEARLRCSPMKGHSHVYWYRQLPEEGLKFMVYLQKENIIDESGMPKERFSAEFPKEGPSILRIQQVVRGDSAAYFCASSPGAGVENEQYFGPGTRLTVT.

The chain couples TRBV5-1 to TRBJ1-1; D might be TRBD1 (5 bases). The length of the CDR3 is 14 residues. The V end lost 4 bases, the J end lost 2 bases, and 12 bases lay between the germline ends. CDR1 and CDR2 from the germline V gene are SGHRS and YFSETQ. The chain's CDR3 is CASSEQGSNTEAFF. CDR3 nucleotide sequence: TGCGCCAGCAGCGAGCAGGGTAGTAACACTGAAGCTTTCTTT.

This chain connects TRBV2 to TRBJ1-1, with a weak D call TRBD1 (6 bases). Germline V gives CDR1 SNHLY, CDR2 FYNNEI. V lost 7 bases to trimming and J lost 0 bases, with 15 bases between them. This CDR3 spans 15 amino acids. The CDR3 bases are TGTGCCAGCAACCATTGGACAGTCATGAACACTGAAGCTTTCTTT. It is translated as CASNHWTVMNTEAFF.

This rearrangement joins TRBV7-2 to TRBJ2-5; 7 bases line up with TRBD2. The CDR3 runs to 16 residues. Germline V gene sequence: CDR1 SGHTA, CDR2 FQGNSA. Losses at the gene ends were 2 bases for V and 1 base for J; bases not matched to a gene: 7. CDR3 amino acids: CASSLSRLAVQETQYF. Written as DNA, the CDR3 is TGTGCCAGCAGCTTATCGCGGCTAGCGGTCCAAGAGACCCAGTACTTC.

The CDR3 here is CASSFLGADTQYF. In DNA, the CDR3 is TGTGCCAGCAGTTTTCTAGGGGCAGATACGCAGTATTTT. The rearrangement links TRBV27 to TRBJ2-3; possible D gene TRBD1, 5 bases. The germline V gene encodes CDR1 MNHEY and CDR2 SMNVEV (reference sequence). The CDR3 is made up of 13 amino acids. The germline V and J ends were trimmed by 3 bases and 4 bases, with 8 bases remaining between them.

This chain links TRBV5-1 with TRBJ1-4; D perhaps matches TRBD1 (5 bases). Trimming took off 4 bases at V and 8 bases at J, with 15 bases between the two ends. This CDR3 has 14 amino acids. Germline V gene lookup returns CDR1 SGHRS and CDR2 YFSETQ. In nucleotides, the CDR3 is TGCGCCAGCAGCGCAGACAGCGCTTGGGAAAAACTGTTTTTT. This sequence encodes CASSADSAWEKLFF.

This rearrangement joins TRBV28 to TRBJ2-1; 10 bases line up with TRBD2. The germline CDR1 and CDR2 sequences are MDHEN and SYDVKM. There are 16 residues in the CDR3. Trimming removed 2 bases from V and 5 bases from J; junction bases left unmatched: 6. CDR3 residues: CASSLLAGALDNEQFF. The CDR3 DNA reads as TGTGCCAGCAGTTTACTAGCGGGAGCGTTAGACAATGAGCAGTTCTTC.

The chain couples TRBV7-6 to TRBJ2-3; no firm D call. The CDR3 extends over 16 amino acids. Looked up from germline, CDR1 is SGHVS and CDR2 is FNYEAQ. Trimming left V 1 base short and J 0 bases short, with 11 bases between. DNA for the CDR3: TGTGCCAGCAGCTTAGTCATCGAGGCTAGCACAGATACGCAGTATTTT. It is translated as CASSLVIEASTDTQYF.

The chain recombines TRBV5-6 with TRBJ2-2, with 7 bases lining up with TRBD1. The CDR3 spans 17 residues. With V trimmed by 7 bases and J by 0 bases, 12 bases remained unmatched. Germline-derived CDR1 and CDR2 are SGHDT and YYEEEE. This chain's CDR3 is CASGRYTGATNTGELFF. In DNA, the CDR3 is TGTGCCAGCGGAAGATATACAGGGGCCACGAACACCGGGGAGCTGTTTTTT.

This rearrangement joins TRBV2 to TRBJ1-4; no clear D gene. V was clipped by 9 bases and J by 7 bases, with 9 bases between them. Germline V gives CDR1 SNHLY, CDR2 FYNNEI. The CDR3 is made up of 11 amino acids. CDR3 DNA sequence: TGTGCCAGTGAACTTTTTGAAAAACTGTTTTTT. Translation gives CASELFEKLFF.

The CDR3, as DNA: TGTGCCAGCAGTTTACTAGCGGGAGGGCCTAGGGGAGAGCAGTACTTC. Its protein is CASSLLAGGPRGEQYF. This chain links TRBV28 with TRBJ2-7; 12 nucleotides match TRBD2. This CDR3 comprises 16 residues. Germline V lookup: CDR1 MDHEN, CDR2 SYDVKM. Trimming took 2 bases from V and 7 from J; bases not matched to a gene: 9. Drawing the rest from reference TRBV28 and TRBJ2-7, the complete variable domain is DVKVTQSSRYLVKRTGEKVFLECVQDMDHENMFWYRQDPGLGLRLIYFSYDVKMKEKGDIPEGYSVSREKKERFSLILESASTNQTSMYLCASSLLAGGPRGEQYFGPGTRLTVT.

This chain uses TRBV7-3 with TRBJ2-3; 9 bases align to TRBD2. This CDR3 has 14 residues. V shed 2 bases and J 6 bases; nucleotides not matched to a gene: 3. Germline lookup yields CDR1 SGHTA and CDR2 FQGTGA. The CDR3 region is CASSLGAGGDTQYF. CDR3 nucleotide sequence: TGTGCCAGCAGCTTAGGAGCGGGGGGTGATACGCAGTATTTT.

The count of this clone is one. This chain connects TRBV5-4 to TRBJ1-1; no clear D. V lost 4 bases and J 5 bases, leaving 18 bases between the germline ends. The CDR3 is made up of 15 amino acids. Looked up from germline, CDR1 is SGHNT and CDR2 is YYREEE (reference sequence). Here the CDR3 DNA reads TGTGCCAGCAGCCCCCGCGTCGCGGGAGGGACTGAAGCTTTCTTT. Translated, it gives CASSPRVAGGTEAFF.

The chain carries TRBV29-1 and TRBJ2-1, with a tentative D call TRBD2 (6 bases). The germline gives CDR1 SQVTM, CDR2 ANQGSEA. V lost 6 bases and J lost 8, with 26 bases in between. This CDR3 contains 16 residues. CDR3 DNA sequence: TGCAGCGTGTGGCCGCCTGAACGACTAGTTTTGGATGAGCAGTTCTTC. This sequence encodes CSVWPPERLVLDEQFF.

The V and J genes are TRBV5-1 and TRBJ1-2; maybe TRBD1 (6 bases). V lost 4 bases and J 8 bases, leaving 15 bases between the germline ends. There are 13 residues in the CDR3. CDR1 and CDR2 (germline): SGHRS, YFSETQ. CDR3 region: CASSEQGPLGYTF. DNA of the CDR3: TGCGCCAGCAGCGAACAGGGCCCCCTGGGCTACACCTTC.

CDR3 sequence reads: CASSLTDRVSEAFF. The CDR3 coding sequence is TGTGCCAGCAGCTTAACGGACAGGGTCTCTGAAGCTTTCTTT. The rearrangement links TRBV7-9 to TRBJ1-1; the match to TRBD1 covers 8 bases. The CDR3 is 14 amino acids. From germline, CDR1 is SEHNR and CDR2 FQNEAQ (reference sequence). The J segment lost 6 bases and the V segment lost 2 bases, leaving 5 bases of the junction unmatched. Filled out from reference TRBV7-9 and TRBJ1-1, the complete variable domain reads DTGVSQNPRHKITKRGQNVTFRCDPISEHNRLYWYRQTLGQGPEFLTYFQNEAQLEKSRLLSDRFSAERPKGSFSTLEIQRTEQGDSAMYLCASSLTDRVSEAFFGQGTRLTVV.

This clone was recorded only once. The chain recombines TRBV24-1 with TRBJ2-6, with D maybe TRBD1 (6 bases). Germline assignment: CDR1 KGHDR and CDR2 SFDVKD. The CDR3 contains 16 residues. Deletions cut 4 bases from V and 4 bases from J, with 13 bases between. In DNA, the CDR3 is TGTGCCACCAGTGACCCGGGACACCGAGGGGCCAACGTCCTGACTTTC. This translates into CATSDPGHRGANVLTF.

V is TRBV7-2 and J is TRBJ1-5, with D possibly being TRBD1 (5 bases). There are 15 residues in the CDR3. Trimming removed 5 bases from V and 2 bases from J, with 13 bases in between. Germline V lookup: CDR1 SGHTA, CDR2 FQGNSA. The CDR3 here is CASSRTGEGNQPQHF. The CDR3 coding sequence is TGTGCCAGCAGCCGTACAGGAGAAGGCAATCAGCCCCAGCATTTT.

This clone was observed many times. The rearrangement joins TRBV29-1 to TRBJ2-3, with 7 bases aligning to TRBD2. V gave up 2 bases and J gave up 5 bases; unmatched junction bases: 7. CDR3 length: 14 residues. Looked up from germline, CDR1 is SQVTM and CDR2 is ANQGSEA. In nucleotides, the CDR3 is TGCAGCGTTGAATCGGTGCGGGAGAAAGATACGCAGTATTTT. It translates to CSVESVREKDTQYF.

The V call is TRBV6-5, the J call TRBJ2-5; 10 bases line up with TRBD2. The CDR3 length is 15 residues. V lost 0 bases to trimming and J lost 5 bases; unmatched junction nucleotides: 3. In germline, CDR1 is MNHEY, CDR2 SVGAGI. This CDR3 is CASSYSGLAAETQYF. The CDR3 bases are TGTGCCAGCAGTTACTCCGGACTAGCGGCGGAGACCCAGTACTTC.

The chain is built from TRBV11-2 and TRBJ2-1, with 13 bases fitting TRBD2. Germline V gives CDR1 SGHAT, CDR2 FQNNGV. This CDR3 spans 16 amino acids. Germline trimming cut 4 bases from V and 8 bases from J; bases unmatched to any gene: 8. CDR3 in DNA: TGTGCCAGCAGCTCCCGACTAGCGGGGGGCCCCCATGAGCAGTTCTTC. As protein: CASSSRLAGGPHEQFF.

The chain carries TRBV12-3 or TRBV12-4 and TRBJ1-3; no reliable D call. The CDR3 is 12 residues long. Trimming removed 6 bases from V and 2 bases from J, with 5 bases in between. Here the CDR3 DNA reads TGTGCCAGCAGCCCCACTGGAAACACCATATATTTT. Its translation: CASSPTGNTIYF.

This clone was seen a few times. The chain links TRBV7-3 to TRBJ2-1; the D is unclear. V was trimmed by 1 base and J by 7 bases, leaving 5 bases between them. Germline V gene sequence: CDR1 SGHTA, CDR2 FQGTGA. This CDR3 has 12 residues. Here the CDR3 DNA reads TGTGCCAGCAGCTTAATCGGGAATGAGCAGTTCTTC. It specifies CASSLIGNEQFF.

This clone was counted a single time. The chain joins TRBV30 to TRBJ1-5; tentative D call: TRBD1 (5 bases). There are 14 residues in the CDR3. The V gene's germline CDR1 is GTSNPN and CDR2 SVGIG (reference sequence). Trimming removed 1 base at V and 8 bases at J, with 15 bases between. CDR3: CAWSAGGGIEPQHF. The CDR3, as DNA: TGTGCCTGGAGTGCGGGCGGGGGGATAGAGCCCCAGCATTTT.

This chain uses TRBV29-1 with TRBJ2-6; D unresolved. The ends were cut back, 6 bases at V and 0 bases at J, with 9 bases in the middle. Germline-derived CDR1 and CDR2 are SQVTM and ANQGSEA. The CDR3 sequence is 14 residues long. The CDR3 sequence is CSVLTYSGANVLTF. For the CDR3, the DNA is TGCAGCGTGTTAACATACTCTGGGGCCAACGTCCTGACTTTC.

The CDR3 protein is CASSRQEVETQYF. The CDR3 DNA follows: TGTGCCAGCAGCCGACAGGAGGTCGAGACCCAGTACTTC. The chain has TRBV14 and TRBJ2-5, with D possibly TRBD1 on 6 matching bases. V dropped 4 bases and J dropped 5 bases, with 11 bases sitting between them. Germline CDR1 reads SGHDN; CDR2 reads FVKESK. This CDR3 region has 13 residues.

The genes are TRBV9 and TRBJ1-6, with 10 positions matching TRBD1. Germline V gene sequence: CDR1 SGDLS, CDR2 YYNGEE. This CDR3 has 15 residues. With 4 bases clipped from V and 10 bases from J, the junction kept 8 bases outside the gene matches. This CDR3 reads CASSPLTGGGSPLHF. The DNA of the CDR3 is TGTGCCAGCAGCCCCCTGACAGGGGGCGGATCACCCCTCCACTTT.